This T cell receptor beta chain was captured by sequencing in a study of early T cells in non-severe SARS-CoV-2 infection. The CDR3 consists of 13 residues. V shed 6 bases and J shed 6 bases, with 12 bases lying between them. TCRdb itself ran the 5' RACE reads through MiXCR, one entry per CDR3 protein. The sample comprises about 58,000 distinct CDR3 sequences, roughly 8% of which are singletons, and about 3.2% rests with the top ten. Source material: whole blood. The V and J genes are TRBV12-3 or TRBV12-4 and TRBJ1-3; D is unresolved. The receptor comes from an adult who was a healthcare worker with PCR-confirmed SARS-CoV-2 infection or an uninfected control (not recorded which). The CDR3 DNA sequence: TGTGCCAGCAGCACGGAACCTGAAAACACCATATATTTT. Protein sequence: CASSTEPENTIYF.